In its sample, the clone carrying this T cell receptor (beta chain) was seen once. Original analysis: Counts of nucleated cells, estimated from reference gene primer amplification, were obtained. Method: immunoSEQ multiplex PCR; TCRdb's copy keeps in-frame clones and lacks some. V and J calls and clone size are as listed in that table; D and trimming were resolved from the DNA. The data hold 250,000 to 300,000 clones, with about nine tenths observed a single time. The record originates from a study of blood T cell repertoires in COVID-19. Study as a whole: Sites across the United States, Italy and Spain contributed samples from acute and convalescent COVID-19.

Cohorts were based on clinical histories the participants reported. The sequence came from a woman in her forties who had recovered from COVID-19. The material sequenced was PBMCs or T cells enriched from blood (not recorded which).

The chain's CDR3 is CASSLTGRGLYEQYF. Written as DNA, the CDR3 is TGTGCCAGCAGCTTAACCGGCAGGGGGTTGTACGAGCAGTACTTC. The chain couples TRBV5-8 to TRBJ2-7, with TRBD1 matching over 7 bases. There are 15 residues in the CDR3. CDR1 and CDR2 from the germline V gene are SGHTS and YDEGEE. The J segment lost 4 bases and the V segment lost 2 bases, leaving 9 bases of the junction unmatched. Combining the CDR3 with reference TRBV5-8 and TRBJ2-7 gives the whole variable domain EAGVTQSPTHLIKTRGQQATLRCSPISGHTSVYWYQQALGLGLQFLLWYDEGEERNRGNFPPRFSGRQFPNYSSELNVNALELEDSALYLCASSLTGRGLYEQYFGPGTRLTVT.